One sample yielded the 13 T cell receptor beta chains listed below, sequenced in a study of cytomegalovirus exposure and HLA in healthy donors. PCR primers comprised 60 Vbeta and 13 Jbeta primers. Some clones are missing from TCRdb's copy, which holds only in-frame ones; the method was immunoSEQ multiplex PCR. The sample consists of just under 250,000 clones, around 76% of them appearing once. Specimen: PBMCs. These receptors came from a woman in her forties in good health and CMV-seropositive.

The chain carries TRBV10-3 and TRBJ2-2; 8 bases are shared with TRBD2. Per the germline V gene, CDR1 is ENHRY and CDR2 is SYGVKD. Trimming took 6 bases from V and 4 from J; bases not matched to a gene: 16. The CDR3 is 18 residues long. The CDR3 DNA sequence: TGTGCCATCAGCTTACTTAGGTCCGTCAGCGGGGGCACCGGGGAGCTGTTTTTT. It encodes CAISLLRSVSGGTGELFF.

The V call is TRBV5-8, the J call TRBJ2-5, with a weak D call TRBD2 (6 bases). Trimming left V 5 bases short and J 1 base short, with 12 bases between. The CDR3 is 14 residues long. In germline, CDR1 is SGHTS, CDR2 YDEGEE. The CDR3 sequence is CASSLQAGQETQYF. In DNA form, the CDR3 reads TGTGCCAGCAGTTTACAAGCGGGCCAAGAGACCCAGTACTTC.

Details on this clone: At the DNA level, this CDR3 is encoded by other sequences in the same sample as well. The chain is built from TRBV11-2 and TRBJ1-2, with 9 bases that match TRBD1. Germline CDR1 and CDR2: SGHAT and FQNNGV. V dropped 1 base and J dropped 6; count of bases not matched to a gene: 0. The CDR3 length is 13 residues. CDR3 DNA sequence: TGTGCCAGCAGCTTAGGGACAGGGGATGGCTACACCTTC. Translated, it gives CASSLGTGDGYTF.

The chain couples TRBV9 to TRBJ2-2; a possible D gene is TRBD2 (5 bases). The germline gives CDR1 SGDLS, CDR2 YYNGEE. The germline V and J ends were trimmed by 4 bases and 3 bases, with 7 bases remaining between them. This CDR3 is 13 amino acids long. The CDR3 nucleotides read TGTGCCAGCAGCTTCGGGGACACCGGGGAGCTGTTTTTT. It yields the protein CASSFGDTGELFF.

V gene TRBV4-3 combines with J gene TRBJ1-1; D is ambiguous. There are 14 residues in the CDR3. V lost 2 bases to trimming and J lost 10 bases, with 17 bases between them. CDR1 LGHNA and CDR2 YSLEER come from the germline V gene. The CDR3 bases are TGCGCCAGCAGCCAAACGGGAGCAACGGCTCGAGCTTTCTTT. It translates to CASSQTGATARAFF.

This clone was counted a few times. The chain employs TRBV19 and TRBJ2-3; perhaps TRBD2 as D (6 bases). The CDR3 is made up of 14 amino acids. V lost 5 bases and J lost 4, with 13 bases in between. In germline, CDR1 is LNHDA, CDR2 SQIVND (reference sequence). This chain's CDR3 is CASSFSRGADTQYF. CDR3 DNA: TGTGCCAGTAGTTTTTCGCGGGGAGCAGATACGCAGTATTTT.

The chain is built from TRBV10-3 and TRBJ2-1; 11 bases are shared with TRBD2. The CDR3 sequence is 19 residues long. Trimming took 0 bases from V and 0 from J; bases not matched to a gene: 7. Germline-derived CDR1 and CDR2 are ENHRY and SYGVKD. The CDR3 nucleotides are TGTGCCATCAGTGAGTCAATAGCGGGAGGGGACAGCTCCTACAATGAGCAGTTCTTC. Protein product: CAISESIAGGDSSYNEQFF.

This clone is a singleton in its sample. The CDR3 sequence is CASSYIRGQGIEAFF. The CDR3 DNA reads as TGTGCCAGCAGCTATATTAGGGGACAGGGGATTGAAGCTTTCTTT. This chain links TRBV7-9 with TRBJ1-1; 10 bases are a match to TRBD1. The germline V gene has CDR1 SEHNR and CDR2 FQNEAQ (reference sequence). With 4 bases clipped from V and 7 bases from J, the junction kept 9 bases outside the gene matches. The CDR3 totals 15 residues. Variable domain in full (rest from reference TRBV7-9 and TRBJ1-1): DTGVSQNPRHKITKRGQNVTFRCDPISEHNRLYWYRQTLGQGPEFLTYFQNEAQLEKSRLLSDRFSAERPKGSFSTLEIQRTEQGDSAMYLCASSYIRGQGIEAFFGQGTRLTVV.

CDR3: CASREGPYEQYF. The CDR3 DNA reads TGTGCCAGCAGGGAGGGGCCCTACGAGCAGTACTTC. The genes are TRBV2 and TRBJ2-7, with a possible D match to TRBD2 (6 bases). This CDR3 contains 12 residues. CDR1 is SNHLY and CDR2 is FYNNEI in the germline V gene. The V end lost 6 bases, the J end lost 2 bases, and 8 bases lay between the germline ends.

The genes are TRBV13 and TRBJ1-1; D uncertain. Trimming took 0 bases from V and 4 from J, leaving 9 bases between them. Per the germline V gene, CDR1 is PRHDT and CDR2 is FYEKMQ (reference sequence). The CDR3 length is 14 residues. CDR3 protein: CASSLGTRSTEAFF. The CDR3 DNA reads TGTGCCAGCAGCTTAGGCACGAGGAGCACTGAAGCTTTCTTT.

V is TRBV6-6 and J is TRBJ2-5; 7 nucleotides match TRBD1. The end of the DNA fits TRBJ2-7 better, so the J call may be wrong. Germline V CDR1 and CDR2: MNHNY, SVGAGI (reference sequence). CDR3 length equals 14 residues. The CDR3 nucleotides are TGTGCCAGCAGTTACTTGCAGGGGGAAGCCGAGCAGTACTTC. This gives the protein CASSYLQGEAEQYF.

The chain employs TRBV27 and TRBJ1-1, with D maybe TRBD1 (6 bases). Deletions cut 0 bases from V and 0 bases from J, with 11 bases between. CDR3 size: 16 residues. From germline, CDR1 is MNHEY and CDR2 SMNVEV (reference sequence). The CDR3 protein is CASSLSSGGMNTEAFF. The CDR3 DNA follows: TGTGCCAGCAGTTTATCATCGGGGGGCATGAACACTGAAGCTTTCTTT.

The V call is TRBV15, the J call TRBJ2-5, with D possibly TRBD1 on 6 matching bases. The J call may not be correct, given that the DNA end is closer to TRBJ2-7. Germline assignment: CDR1 LNHNV and CDR2 YYDKDF (reference sequence). The length of the CDR3 is 13 residues. The DNA of the CDR3 is TGTGCCACCAGCAGAGAAGGGGGATACGAGCAGTACTTC. The encoded protein is CATSREGGYEQYF.